These 24 T cell receptor beta chains were all obtained from the same sample, sequenced in a study of T cell responses to AZD1222 COVID-19 vaccine. The assay was immunoSEQ multiplex PCR, and TCRdb's table has in-frame clones only and misses some. This sample has roughly 65,000 clones; less than 90% occur once, and the top ten carry roughly 25%. This specimen consisted of peripheral blood, obtained 28 days after the second AZD1222 dose. The receptors derive from an adult who received the AZD1222 COVID-19 vaccine.

This clone has more than one count but fewer than ten. The rearrangement joins TRBV3-1 (or the pseudogene TRBV3-2) to TRBJ1-1; 7 bases align to TRBD1. Looked up from germline, CDR1 is LGHDT and CDR2 is YNNKEL (reference sequence). This CDR3 is 11 amino acids long. After removal of 8 bases from V and 9 bases from J, the junction contained 6 bases not matched to a gene. CDR3 loop: CASARDRQAFF. The CDR3 DNA sequence: TGTGCCAGCGCCAGGGACAGACAAGCTTTCTTT.

Here the CDR3 reads CASSSTRVNTEAFF. The CDR3 DNA is TGTGCCAGCAGCTCCACCAGGGTTAACACTGAAGCTTTCTTT. V usage is TRBV5-4 and J usage is TRBJ1-1, with D tentatively TRBD1 (5 bases). Per germline, CDR1 SGHNT and CDR2 YYREEE (reference sequence). Trimming shortened V by 3 bases and J by 2 bases, and 11 bases separated the two germline ends. The CDR3 has 14 residues.

The chain is built from TRBV7-2 and TRBJ2-2, with D possibly matching TRBD2 (5 bases). Per the germline V gene, CDR1 is SGHTA and CDR2 is FQGNSA. V was clipped by 1 base and J by 6 bases, with 12 bases between them. This CDR3 has 15 amino acids. CDR3 DNA: TGTGCCAGCAGCTTAGAGGTCCCCGGGGCCGGGGAGCTGTTTTTT. This encodes CASSLEVPGAGELFF.

The V and J genes are TRBV12-3 or TRBV12-4 and TRBJ2-3, with unresolved D. The CDR3 has 13 residues. Between the trimmed V and J ends, which lost 2 bases and 7 bases, there was a span of 10 bases. This CDR3 is CASSLQWTNTQYF. CDR3 coding DNA: TGTGCCAGCAGTTTACAATGGACCAATACGCAGTATTTT.

The chain is built from TRBV28 and TRBJ2-2; a possible D gene is TRBD2 (6 bases). Looked up from germline, CDR1 is MDHEN and CDR2 is SYDVKM. The CDR3 covers 16 residues. V lost 5 bases to trimming and J lost 4 bases, with 17 bases between them. CDR3 nucleotide sequence: TGTGCCAGCAGTAACTTGGAGGGGAGGAGCACCGGGGAGCTGTTTTTT. Amino acids: CASSNLEGRSTGELFF.

With respect to this clone: In the same sample, other DNA sequences code for this CDR3. This rearrangement joins TRBV20-1 to TRBJ2-7; D unresolved. The germline gives CDR1 DFQATT, CDR2 SNEGSKA (reference sequence). The CDR3 totals 11 residues. Trimming pared 6 bases from V and 5 bases from J, leaving 11 bases between. The CDR3 spells CSARSGHEQYF. The CDR3 DNA follows: TGCAGTGCAAGGTCCGGACACGAGCAGTACTTC.

The count of this clone is one. The chain links TRBV6-5 to TRBJ2-5; D is perhaps TRBD1 (6 bases). CDR3 length: 15 amino acids. The germline V gene encodes CDR1 MNHEY and CDR2 SVGAGI. Trimming shortened V by 2 bases and J by 5 bases, and 15 bases separated the two germline ends. DNA for the CDR3: TGTGCCAGCAGTTACGTTGGGGGCGCGAAGGAGACCCAGTACTTC. The encoded protein is CASSYVGGAKETQYF.

The chain employs TRBV27 and TRBJ1-1; D remains unclear. The germline V gene has CDR1 MNHEY and CDR2 SMNVEV (reference sequence). V gave up 7 bases and J gave up 7 bases, with 19 bases separating them. The CDR3 has 14 amino acids. DNA for the CDR3: TGTGCCAGCATCGGGGAGCCGGAAAGAGATGAAGCTTTCTTT. It is translated as CASIGEPERDEAFF.

The gene calls are TRBV30 and TRBJ2-5, with D tentatively TRBD1 or TRBD2 (6 bases each). This CDR3 has 14 residues. Trimming stripped 6 bases from V and 2 bases from J, with 16 bases between. Germline V lookup: CDR1 GTSNPN, CDR2 SVGIG (reference sequence). CDR3 sequence reads: CACQGRTRQETQYF. As DNA, the CDR3 is TGTGCCTGCCAGGGGAGGACCCGACAAGAGACCCAGTACTTC.

This rearrangement joins TRBV10-3 to TRBJ2-2, with 7 nucleotides matching TRBD1. The CDR3 runs 15 residues. CDR1 is ENHRY, CDR2 SYGVKD, per germline. The V segment lost 10 bases and the J segment 1 base; nucleotides outside the gene matches: 9. CDR3 protein: CATGGGQRNTGELFF. The CDR3 coding sequence is TGTGCCACCGGTGGGGGACAGAGGAACACCGGGGAGCTGTTTTTT.

CDR3 DNA: TGTGCCAGTAGTATAGACGGACAGGTACGAGCTTTCTTT. Translated, it gives CASSIDGQVRAFF. The rearrangement joins TRBV19 to TRBJ1-1; 7 nucleotides match TRBD1. The germline V gene encodes CDR1 LNHDA and CDR2 SQIVND (reference sequence). The CDR3 is 13 residues long. The V and J ends lost 0 bases and 10 bases, in that order; junction bases with no gene match: 5.

The rearrangement links TRBV11-2 to TRBJ1-5; no reliable D call. CDR3 size: 13 residues. The germline V and J ends were trimmed by 0 bases and 7 bases, with 7 bases remaining between them. Germline loops: CDR1 SGHAT, CDR2 FQNNGV. The CDR3 loop is CASSLDPLQPQHF. The CDR3, as DNA: TGTGCCAGCAGCTTAGACCCCCTACAGCCCCAGCATTTT.

The rearrangement uses TRBV11-2 and TRBJ1-3, with a possible D match to TRBD1 (6 bases). In germline, CDR1 is SGHAT, CDR2 FQNNGV. The V end was cut by 0 bases, the J end by 5 bases, with 17 bases between. CDR3 length: 17 residues. This CDR3 reads CASSLESSGQGRNTIYF. The CDR3 coding sequence is TGTGCCAGCAGCTTAGAGTCCTCGGGGCAGGGGAGAAACACCATATATTTT.

The V gene is TRBV5-1, the J gene TRBJ1-2, with 9 bases identical to TRBD1. Per germline, CDR1 SGHRS and CDR2 YFSETQ. The CDR3 has 15 amino acids. V shed 4 bases and J 7 bases; nucleotides not matched to a gene: 11. CDR3 DNA: TGCGCCAGCAGCGCGTTCCGGGACAGGGATCTTGGCTACACCTTC. As protein: CASSAFRDRDLGYTF. Complete variable domain (other parts from reference TRBV5-1 and TRBJ1-2): KAGVTQTPRYLIKTRGQQVTLSCSPISGHRSVSWYQQTPGQGLQFLFEYFSETQRNKGNFPGRFSGRQFSNSRSEMNVSTLELGDSALYLCASSAFRDRDLGYTFGSGTRLTVV.

This chain connects TRBV7-8 to TRBJ1-6, with D tentatively TRBD1 (5 bases). The V gene's germline CDR1 is SGHVS and CDR2 FQNEAQ. There are 17 residues in the CDR3. Deletions cut 5 bases from V and 7 bases from J, with 21 bases between. The DNA for the CDR3 is TGTGCCAGCAGCCTTGACCCTGCTCGGGGGTTGAATTCACCCCTCCACTTT. It is translated as CASSLDPARGLNSPLHF. Full variable domain (missing parts from reference TRBV7-8 and TRBJ1-6): GAGVSQSPRYKVAKRGQDVALRCDPISGHVSLFWYQQALGQGPEFLTYFQNEAQLDKSGLPSDRFFAERPEGSVSTLKIQRTQQEDSAVYLCASSLDPARGLNSPLHFGNGTRLTVT.

The chain combines TRBV11-2 with TRBJ2-1; 9 bases line up with TRBD2. CDR1 and CDR2 from the germline V gene are SGHAT and FQNNGV. This CDR3 has 15 amino acids. After removal of 5 bases from V and 5 bases from J, the junction contained 7 bases not matched to a gene. This CDR3 reads CASSILAGRNNEQFF. The CDR3 bases are TGTGCCAGCAGCATTCTAGCGGGGCGAAACAATGAGCAGTTCTTC.

This clone was counted between two and nine times. The chain is built from TRBV5-1 and TRBJ1-3; D call uncertain. The germline CDR1 and CDR2 sequences are SGHRS and YFSETQ. V shed 4 bases and J shed 1 base, with 12 bases lying between them. The CDR3 has 15 residues. The CDR3 DNA is TGCGCCAGCAGCCCTCAGACTTTATCTGGAAACACCATATATTTT. This gives the protein CASSPQTLSGNTIYF.

The rearrangement joins TRBV29-1 to TRBJ1-2; the D is unclear. V lost 5 bases to trimming and J lost 8 bases, with 15 bases between them. CDR3 length: 12 residues. From germline, CDR1 is SQVTM and CDR2 ANQGSEA. The CDR3 spells CSVSTGLGGYTF. DNA of the CDR3: TGCAGCGTTTCTACTGGCCTGGGCGGCTACACCTTC.

The chain recombines TRBV5-1 with TRBJ2-5; tentative D call: TRBD2 (5 bases). This CDR3 contains 18 residues. With 0 bases removed from V and 1 base from J, the gap between germline ends came to 19 bases. In germline, CDR1 is SGHRS, CDR2 YFSETQ. The CDR3 region is CASSLGPAQRLIQETQYF. CDR3 DNA sequence: TGCGCCAGCAGCTTGGGGCCAGCGCAGCGGTTGATCCAAGAGACCCAGTACTTC.

V and J are TRBV19 and TRBJ1-1; unclear D gene. The CDR3 runs 12 residues. V lost 6 bases and J 6 bases, leaving 11 bases between the germline ends. Germline CDR1 reads LNHDA; CDR2 reads SQIVND (reference sequence). CDR3 nucleotides: TGTGCCAGTAGCGAGCTGAGGGCTGAAGCTTTCTTT. Amino acid sequence: CASSELRAEAFF.

V and J are TRBV9 and TRBJ2-1; tentatively, D is TRBD2 (5 bases). The CDR3 totals 15 residues. V was cut by 0 bases and J by 6 bases, with 13 bases left in between. CDR1 SGDLS and CDR2 YYNGEE come from the germline V gene. In nucleotides, the CDR3 is TGTGCCAGCAGCGTAGTGCCGGGGAGTACCAATGAGCAGTTCTTC. Protein: CASSVVPGSTNEQFF.

This chain links TRBV6-4 with TRBJ2-1; D unresolved. Germline V CDR1 and CDR2: MRHNA, SNTAGT. With 0 bases removed from V and 4 bases from J, the gap between germline ends came to 7 bases. CDR3 length: 14 residues. The CDR3 DNA sequence: TGTGCCAGCAGTGACTCGGCGGAATACAATGAGCAGTTCTTC. Its translation: CASSDSAEYNEQFF.

V usage is TRBV9 and J usage is TRBJ2-3, with unresolved D. Trimming took off 4 bases at V and 4 bases at J, with 10 bases between the two ends. The CDR3 has 13 amino acids. The V gene's germline CDR1 is SGDLS and CDR2 YYNGEE. This chain's CDR3 is CASSSEVPDTQYF. The CDR3 region has the DNA TGTGCCAGCAGCTCAGAGGTCCCAGATACGCAGTATTTT.

This clone came up a few times. The genes are TRBV7-6 and TRBJ1-3; D is undetermined. The CDR3 contains 16 residues. V was pared by 0 bases and J by 4 bases, with 13 bases between. CDR1 SGHVS and CDR2 FNYEAQ come from the germline V gene. CDR3 protein: CASSLAAGPSGNTIYF. Written as DNA, the CDR3 is TGTGCCAGCAGCTTAGCGGCTGGCCCCTCGGGAAACACCATATATTTT.